This T cell receptor (beta chain) was profiled in a study of CD8+ T cells in alopecia areata. Across the study: Twice daily, treated patients received 5 to 10 mg of oral tofacitinib.

The CDR3 consists of 15 residues. CDR1 and CDR2 (germline): SQVTM, ANQGSEA. V was shortened by 1 base and J by 2 bases, with 12 bases between the two germline ends. Isolated RNA was reverse transcribed into cDNA used as the sequencing template. Method: immunoSEQ multiplex PCR; TCRdb's copy keeps in-frame clones and lacks some. Of over 50,000 clones in the sample, under 55% are singletons; the top ten hold 15% to 20%. Study-level points and caveats: It was less clear whether patients shared TCRs than it was in mice, possibly because of HLA.

As regards this clone: Its antigen is as yet unknown.

The material sequenced was CD8+ T cells sorted from blood, taken at week 0. The sequence came from a human donor with alopecia areata. The chain recombines TRBV29-1 with TRBJ1-3, with D tentatively TRBD1 (6 bases). In nucleotides, the CDR3 is TGCAGCGTTGAAGGCAGGGGAAGTACTGGAAACACCATATATTTT. It yields the protein CSVEGRGSTGNTIYF.